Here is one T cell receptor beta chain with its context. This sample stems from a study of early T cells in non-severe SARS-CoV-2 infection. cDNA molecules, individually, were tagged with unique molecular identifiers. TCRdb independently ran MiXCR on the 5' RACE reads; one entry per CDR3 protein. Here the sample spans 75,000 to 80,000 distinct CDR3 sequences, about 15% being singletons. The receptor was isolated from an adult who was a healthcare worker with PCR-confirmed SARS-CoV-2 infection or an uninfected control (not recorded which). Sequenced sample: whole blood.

As DNA, the CDR3 is TGTGCCAGCAGCGTAGCTAGCGGGGGGGCCGGTGAGCAGTTCTTC. This encodes CASSVASGGAGEQFF. The chain carries TRBV9 and TRBJ2-1, with 12 nucleotides matching TRBD2. Germline CDR1 and CDR2: SGDLS and YYNGEE. V shed 0 bases and J 9 bases; nucleotides not matched to a gene: 4. The CDR3 length is 15 residues.